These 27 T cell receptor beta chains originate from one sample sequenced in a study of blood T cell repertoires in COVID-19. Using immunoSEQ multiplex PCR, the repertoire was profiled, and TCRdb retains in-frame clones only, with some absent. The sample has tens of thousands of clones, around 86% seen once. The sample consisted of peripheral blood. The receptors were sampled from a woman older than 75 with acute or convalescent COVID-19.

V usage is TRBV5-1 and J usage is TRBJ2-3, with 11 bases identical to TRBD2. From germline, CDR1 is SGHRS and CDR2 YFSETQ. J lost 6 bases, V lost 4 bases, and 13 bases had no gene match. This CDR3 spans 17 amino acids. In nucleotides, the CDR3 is TGCGCCAGCAGCGATGGGGGCCTAGCGGGGGGCTCGGATACGCAGTATTTT. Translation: CASSDGGLAGGSDTQYF.

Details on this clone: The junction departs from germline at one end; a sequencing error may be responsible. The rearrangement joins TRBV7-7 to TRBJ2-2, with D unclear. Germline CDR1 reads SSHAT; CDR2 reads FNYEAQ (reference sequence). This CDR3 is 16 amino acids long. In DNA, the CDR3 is TGTGCTAGCAGCTTAGAGGTGGGCTGGAACACCGGGGAGCTGTTTTTT. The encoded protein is CASSLEVGWNTGELFF.

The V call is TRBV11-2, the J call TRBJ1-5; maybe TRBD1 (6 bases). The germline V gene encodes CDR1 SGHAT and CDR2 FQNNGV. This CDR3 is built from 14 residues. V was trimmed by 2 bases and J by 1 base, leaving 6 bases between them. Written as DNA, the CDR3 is TGTGCCAGCAGCTTAAGGGGGAGCAATCAGCCCCAGCATTTT. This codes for CASSLRGSNQPQHF.

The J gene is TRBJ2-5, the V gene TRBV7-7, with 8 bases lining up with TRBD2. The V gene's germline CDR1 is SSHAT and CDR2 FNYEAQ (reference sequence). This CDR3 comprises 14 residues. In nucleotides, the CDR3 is TGTGCTAGCGGGGAGGGGGGACTTCAAGAGACCCAGTACTTC. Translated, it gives CASGEGGLQETQYF.

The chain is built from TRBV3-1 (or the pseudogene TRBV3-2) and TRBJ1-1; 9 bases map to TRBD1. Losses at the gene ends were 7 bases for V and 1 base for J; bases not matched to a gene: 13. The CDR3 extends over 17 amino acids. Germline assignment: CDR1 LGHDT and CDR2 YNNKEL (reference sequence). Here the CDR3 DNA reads TGTGCCAGCAAAAAAGGAGAAACAGGGGGCCGGAACACTGAAGCTTTCTTT. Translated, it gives CASKKGETGGRNTEAFF.

The CDR3 reads CASSPLAGEINEQFF. The CDR3 nucleotides are TGCGCCAGCAGCCCACTAGCGGGAGAGATCAATGAGCAGTTCTTC. The chain recombines TRBV5-1 with TRBJ2-1; 11 bases fit TRBD2. CDR3 length: 15 amino acids. Trimming cost V 4 bases and J 6 bases; bases outside gene matches: 6. Germline V gives CDR1 SGHRS, CDR2 YFSETQ.

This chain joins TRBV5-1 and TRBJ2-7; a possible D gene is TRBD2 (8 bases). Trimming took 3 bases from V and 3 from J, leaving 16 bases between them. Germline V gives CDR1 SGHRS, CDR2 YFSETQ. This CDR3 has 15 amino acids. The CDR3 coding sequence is TGCGCCAGCAGCTCGGGGGGGACAGTAGGCTACGAGCAGTACTTC. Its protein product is CASSSGGTVGYEQYF.

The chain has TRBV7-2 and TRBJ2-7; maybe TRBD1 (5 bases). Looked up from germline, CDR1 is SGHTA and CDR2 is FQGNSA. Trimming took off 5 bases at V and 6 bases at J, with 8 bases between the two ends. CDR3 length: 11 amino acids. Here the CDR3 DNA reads TGTGCCAGCAGCGTCCAGGGCGAGCAGTACTTC. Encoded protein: CASSVQGEQYF.

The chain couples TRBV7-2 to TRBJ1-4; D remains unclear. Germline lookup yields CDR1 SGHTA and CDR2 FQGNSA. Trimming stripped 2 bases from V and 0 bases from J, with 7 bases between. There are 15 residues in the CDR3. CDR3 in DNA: TGTGCCAGCAGCTTATTCCAGGCAACTAATGAAAAACTGTTTTTT. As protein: CASSLFQATNEKLFF.

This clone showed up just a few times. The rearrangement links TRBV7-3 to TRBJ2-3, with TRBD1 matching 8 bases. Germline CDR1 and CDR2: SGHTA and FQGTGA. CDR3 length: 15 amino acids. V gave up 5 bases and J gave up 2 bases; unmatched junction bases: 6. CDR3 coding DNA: TGTGCCAGCAGCCCAGGGGGCAGGGACACAGATACGCAGTATTTT. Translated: CASSPGGRDTDTQYF.

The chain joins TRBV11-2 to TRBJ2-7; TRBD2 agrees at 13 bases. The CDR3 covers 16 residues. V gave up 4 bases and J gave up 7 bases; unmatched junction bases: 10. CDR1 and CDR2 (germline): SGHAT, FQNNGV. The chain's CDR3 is CASSSRTSGSSGEQYF. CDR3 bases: TGTGCCAGCAGCTCTAGGACTAGCGGGAGCTCGGGGGAGCAGTACTTC.

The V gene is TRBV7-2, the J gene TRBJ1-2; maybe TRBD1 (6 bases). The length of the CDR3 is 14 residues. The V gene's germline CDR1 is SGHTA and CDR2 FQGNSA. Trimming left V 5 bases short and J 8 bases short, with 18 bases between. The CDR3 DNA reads TGTGCCAGCAGCCGGGGGGCAGGGCCCCAGGGCTACACCTTC. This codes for CASSRGAGPQGYTF.

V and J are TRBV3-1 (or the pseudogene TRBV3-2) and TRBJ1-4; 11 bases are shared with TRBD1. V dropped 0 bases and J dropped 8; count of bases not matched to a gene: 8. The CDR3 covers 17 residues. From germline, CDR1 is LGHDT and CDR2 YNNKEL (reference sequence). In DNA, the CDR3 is TGTGCCAGCAGCCAAGACGGCCCCGGGACAGGGGGAGAAAAACTGTTTTTT. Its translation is CASSQDGPGTGGEKLFF.

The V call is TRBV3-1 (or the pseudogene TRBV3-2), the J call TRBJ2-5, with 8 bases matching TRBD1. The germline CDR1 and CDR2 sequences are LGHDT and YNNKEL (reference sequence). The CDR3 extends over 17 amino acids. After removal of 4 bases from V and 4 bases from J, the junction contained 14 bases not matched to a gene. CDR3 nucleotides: TGTGCCAGCAGCCCCACCGACAGGGGAAAGAGGGGAGAGACCCAGTACTTC. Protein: CASSPTDRGKRGETQYF.

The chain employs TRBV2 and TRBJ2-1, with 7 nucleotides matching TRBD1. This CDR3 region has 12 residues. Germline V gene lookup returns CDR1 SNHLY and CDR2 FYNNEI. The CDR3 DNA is TGTGGCAGACAGGGACGACGGAATGAGCAGTTCTTC. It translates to CGRQGRRNEQFF.

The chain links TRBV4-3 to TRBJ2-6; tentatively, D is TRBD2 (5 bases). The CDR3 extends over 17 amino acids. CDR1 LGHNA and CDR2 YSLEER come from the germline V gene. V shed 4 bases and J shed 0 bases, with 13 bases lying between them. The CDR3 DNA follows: TGCGCCAGCAGCCGGTCACGGGATTACTCTGGGGCCAACGTCCTGACTTTC. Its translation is CASSRSRDYSGANVLTF.

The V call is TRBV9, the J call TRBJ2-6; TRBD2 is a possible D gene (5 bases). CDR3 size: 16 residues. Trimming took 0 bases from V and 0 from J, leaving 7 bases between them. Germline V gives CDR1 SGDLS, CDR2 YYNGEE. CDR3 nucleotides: TGTGCCAGCAGCGTAGGAGGGCCCTCTGGGGCCAACGTCCTGACTTTC. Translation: CASSVGGPSGANVLTF.

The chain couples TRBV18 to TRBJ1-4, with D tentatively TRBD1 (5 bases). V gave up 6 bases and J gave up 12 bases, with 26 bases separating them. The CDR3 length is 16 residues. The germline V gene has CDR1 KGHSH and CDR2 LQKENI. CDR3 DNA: TGTGCCAGCTCGAGGATCACCGGGGGAAATGGGGGTGAACTGTTTTTT. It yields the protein CASSRITGGNGGELFF.

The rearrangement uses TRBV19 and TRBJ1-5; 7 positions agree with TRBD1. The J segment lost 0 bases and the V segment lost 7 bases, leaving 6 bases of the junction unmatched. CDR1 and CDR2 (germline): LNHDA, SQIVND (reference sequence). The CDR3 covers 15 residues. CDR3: CASTLGQHSNQPQHF. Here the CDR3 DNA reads TGTGCCAGTACCCTGGGACAGCATAGCAATCAGCCCCAGCATTTT.

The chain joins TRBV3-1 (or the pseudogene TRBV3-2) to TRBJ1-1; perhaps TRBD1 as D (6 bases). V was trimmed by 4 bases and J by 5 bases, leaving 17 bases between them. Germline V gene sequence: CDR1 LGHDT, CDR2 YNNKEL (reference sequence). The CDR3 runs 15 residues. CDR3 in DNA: TGTGCCAGCAGCCCGACCATGGGGGCGCGGACTGAAGCTTTCTTT. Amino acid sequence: CASSPTMGARTEAFF.

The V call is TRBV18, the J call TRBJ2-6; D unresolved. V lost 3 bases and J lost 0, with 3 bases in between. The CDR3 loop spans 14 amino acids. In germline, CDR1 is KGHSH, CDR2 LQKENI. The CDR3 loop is CASSPSSGANVLTF. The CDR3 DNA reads TGTGCCAGCTCACCCAGCTCTGGGGCCAACGTCCTGACTTTC. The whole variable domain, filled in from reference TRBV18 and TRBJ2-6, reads NAGVMQNPRHLVRRRGQEARLRCSPMKGHSHVYWYRQLPEEGLKFMVYLQKENIIDESGMPKERFSAEFPKEGPSILRIQQVVRGDSAAYFCASSPSSGANVLTFGAGSRLTVL.

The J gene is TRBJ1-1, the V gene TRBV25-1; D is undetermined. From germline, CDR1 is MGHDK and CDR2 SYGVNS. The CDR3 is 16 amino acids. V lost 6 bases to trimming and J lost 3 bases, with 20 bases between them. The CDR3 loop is CASSLQGSGDDTEAFF. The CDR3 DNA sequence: TGTGCCAGCAGCCTCCAAGGGAGTGGGGATGACACTGAAGCTTTCTTT.

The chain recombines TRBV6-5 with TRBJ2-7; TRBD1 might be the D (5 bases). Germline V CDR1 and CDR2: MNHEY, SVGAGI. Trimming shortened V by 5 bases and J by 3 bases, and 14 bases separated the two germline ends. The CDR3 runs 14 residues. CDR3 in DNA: TGTGCCAGCAGTCTCGAACAGGCCAACTACGAGCAGTACTTC. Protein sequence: CASSLEQANYEQYF.

The DNA of the CDR3 is TGTGCCAGCAGTTTATCAGAGAACACTGAAGCTTTCTTT. It encodes CASSLSENTEAFF. The V gene is TRBV12-3 or TRBV12-4, the J gene TRBJ1-1, with unresolved D. Trimming removed 2 bases at V and 1 base at J, with 5 bases between. CDR3 size: 13 residues.

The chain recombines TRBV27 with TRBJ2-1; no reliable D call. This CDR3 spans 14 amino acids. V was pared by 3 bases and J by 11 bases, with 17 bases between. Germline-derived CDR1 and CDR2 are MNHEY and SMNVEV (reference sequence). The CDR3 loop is CASSLTPPVPKQFF. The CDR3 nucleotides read TGTGCCAGCAGTTTGACACCCCCTGTGCCTAAGCAGTTCTTC.

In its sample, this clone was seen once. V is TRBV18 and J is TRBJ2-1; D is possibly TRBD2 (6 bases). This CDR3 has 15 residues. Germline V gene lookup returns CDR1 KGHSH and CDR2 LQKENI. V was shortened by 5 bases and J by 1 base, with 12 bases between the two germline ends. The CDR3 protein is CASSSGSGSYNEQFF. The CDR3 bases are TGTGCCAGCTCATCGGGTAGCGGATCCTACAATGAGCAGTTCTTC. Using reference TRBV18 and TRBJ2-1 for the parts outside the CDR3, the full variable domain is NAGVMQNPRHLVRRRGQEARLRCSPMKGHSHVYWYRQLPEEGLKFMVYLQKENIIDESGMPKERFSAEFPKEGPSILRIQQVVRGDSAAYFCASSSGSGSYNEQFFGPGTRLTVL.

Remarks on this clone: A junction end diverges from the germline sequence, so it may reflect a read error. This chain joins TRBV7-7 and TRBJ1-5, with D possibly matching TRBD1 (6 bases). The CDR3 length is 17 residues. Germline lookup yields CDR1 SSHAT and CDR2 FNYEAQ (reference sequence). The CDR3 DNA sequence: TGTGCTAGCAGCCCTCCTCTGCCGACGGGACACAATCAGCCCCAGCATTTT. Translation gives CASSPPLPTGHNQPQHF.